The source of this TCR beta chain is a study of blood T cell repertoires in COVID-19. For the study at large: The United States, Italy and Spain were the sources of the acute and convalescent COVID-19 samples. PBMCs, B-cell-depleted T cells, or T cells provided the cDNA or gDNA that made up the material.

The CDR3 has 16 residues. Trimming pared 4 bases from V and 0 bases from J, leaving 15 bases between. The germline V gene encodes CDR1 SNHLY and CDR2 FYNNEI. Generated by immunoSEQ multiplex PCR, the TCRdb table keeps only in-frame clones and is missing some. The sample lists about 200,000 clones, 86% occurring once. Seattle participants joined during active infection and were tracked over time. The V gene is TRBV2, the J gene TRBJ1-2; D not resolved. The clonotype was recovered from a woman between 45 and 60 years old with COVID-19, enrolled during active disease. Sequenced sample: peripheral blood. The CDR3: CASSAVRRGANYGYTF. CDR3 nucleotide sequence: TGTGCCAGCAGTGCTGTCAGAAGAGGAGCTAACTATGGCTACACCTTC.